This record looks at one TCR beta chain sequence and its context. What it recognizes is unknown. This sample is part of a study of vaccination and CD4 T cells after COVID-19. Overall study: The makeup of the convalescents was six males and four females, two of them Hispanic. Overlapping spike peptides of SARS-CoV-2, HCoV-NL63, HCoV-OC43 and HCoV-229E were used, and cells were stimulated with them.

With the Oncomine TCR Beta short-read assay, DNA from cultured CD4+ T cells was sequenced. TCRdb re-analysed the PCR reads in MiXCR, keeping a single row per CDR3 protein. The sample shows several thousand distinct CDR3 sequences, around a fifth of them seen only once. Treatment defined: 10-day PBMC culture with coronavirus spike peptide pools or control peptides (ViraFEST assay). Peptide pools at roughly 10 ug/ml, together with 10 IU/ml IL-2, were added to cultures of approximately 2 million PBMCs per well. The V gene lost 0 bases and the J gene lost 3 bases, with 12 bases spanning the gap. From germline, CDR1 is SGDLS and CDR2 YYNGEE. CDR3 length: 15 residues.

The V gene is TRBV9, the J gene TRBJ2-5; D remains unclear. The source material was CD4+ T cells from blood, cultured in vitro, sampled after SARS-CoV-2 vaccination. The receptor was derived from a human donor who had recovered from COVID-19. CDR3 in DNA: TGTGCCAGCAGCGTAGGAGGCGGTACCAAAGAGACCCAGTACTTC. This encodes CASSVGGGTKETQYF. The whole variable domain, remainder taken from reference TRBV9 and TRBJ2-5, is DSGVTQTPKHLITATGQRVTLRCSPRSGDLSVYWYQQSLDQGLQFLIQYYNGEERAKGNILERFSAQQFPDLHSELNLSSLELGDSALYFCASSVGGGTKETQYFGPGTRLLVL.